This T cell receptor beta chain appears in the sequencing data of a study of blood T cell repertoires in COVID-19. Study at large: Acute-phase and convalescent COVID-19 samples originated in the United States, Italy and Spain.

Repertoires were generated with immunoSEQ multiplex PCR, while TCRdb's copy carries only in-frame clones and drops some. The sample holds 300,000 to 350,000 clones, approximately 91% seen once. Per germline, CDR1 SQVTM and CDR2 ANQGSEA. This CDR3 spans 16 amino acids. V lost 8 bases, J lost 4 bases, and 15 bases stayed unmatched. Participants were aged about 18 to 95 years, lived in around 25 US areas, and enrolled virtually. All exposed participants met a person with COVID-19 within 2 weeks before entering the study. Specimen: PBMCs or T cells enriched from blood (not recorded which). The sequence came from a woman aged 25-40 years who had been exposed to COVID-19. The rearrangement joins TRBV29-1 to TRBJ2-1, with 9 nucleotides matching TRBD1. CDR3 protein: CSTSKTGTGIYNEQFF. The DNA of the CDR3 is TGCAGCACATCTAAAACCGGGACAGGGATATACAATGAGCAGTTCTTC.